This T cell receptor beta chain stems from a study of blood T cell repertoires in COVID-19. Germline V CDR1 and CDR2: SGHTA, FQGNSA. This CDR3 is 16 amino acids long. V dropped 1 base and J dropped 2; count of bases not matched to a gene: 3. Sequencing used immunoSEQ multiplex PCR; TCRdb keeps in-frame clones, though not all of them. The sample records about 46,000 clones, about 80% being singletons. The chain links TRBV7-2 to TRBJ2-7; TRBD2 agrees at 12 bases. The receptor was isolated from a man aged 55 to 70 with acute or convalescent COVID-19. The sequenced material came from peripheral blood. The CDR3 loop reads CASSLGLAGEPYEQYF. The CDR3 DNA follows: TGTGCCAGCAGCTTAGGACTAGCGGGGGAACCCTACGAGCAGTACTTC.